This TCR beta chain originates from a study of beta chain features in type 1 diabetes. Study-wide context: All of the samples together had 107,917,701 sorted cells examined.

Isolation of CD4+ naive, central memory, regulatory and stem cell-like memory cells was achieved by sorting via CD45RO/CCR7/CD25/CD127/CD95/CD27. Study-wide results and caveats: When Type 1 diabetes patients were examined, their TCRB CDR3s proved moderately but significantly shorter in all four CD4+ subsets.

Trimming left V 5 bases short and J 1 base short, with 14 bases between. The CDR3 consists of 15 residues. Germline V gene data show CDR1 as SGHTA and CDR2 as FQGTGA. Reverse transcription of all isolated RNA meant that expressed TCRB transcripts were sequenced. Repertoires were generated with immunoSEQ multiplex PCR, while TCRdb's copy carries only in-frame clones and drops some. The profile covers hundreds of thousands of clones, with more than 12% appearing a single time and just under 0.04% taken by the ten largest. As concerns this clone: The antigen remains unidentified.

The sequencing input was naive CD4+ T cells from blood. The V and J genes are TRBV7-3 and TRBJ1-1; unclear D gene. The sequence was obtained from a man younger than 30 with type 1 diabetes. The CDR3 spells CASSLYGTGNTEAFF. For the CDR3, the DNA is TGTGCCAGCAGCCTATACGGAACGGGGAACACTGAAGCTTTCTTT.